Listed here is a single TCR beta chain. Its target is unknown. The libraries were made with immunoSEQ v3.0 at survey level. Profiled with immunoSEQ multiplex PCR; TCRdb holds only in-frame clones, not every one. This repertoire shows around 26,000 clones, under 80% found once; its top ten account for about 10%. Germline V gene sequence: CDR1 SGHNT, CDR2 YYREEE (reference sequence). This CDR3 is built from 13 residues. V was shortened by 4 bases and J by 3 bases, with 9 bases between the two germline ends. The data are from a study of long-term antiretroviral therapy in people with HIV. The study, taken as a whole, reports: Repertoires from HIV showed CDR3 length ranges narrower than those of controls. Participants lacked recorded data on ART adherence, viral resistance or therapy changes.

The material was unsorted PBMCs, obtained 1.1 years before starting antiretroviral therapy. The rearrangement joins TRBV5-4 to TRBJ2-3; no clear D. This receptor was taken from a middle-aged woman with HIV. This CDR3 reads CASSHPLTDTQYF. CDR3 sequence (DNA): TGTGCCAGCAGCCACCCCTTAACAGATACGCAGTATTTT.